This T cell receptor (beta chain) was identified during a study of human T cells and chemical hapten exposure. On the study more broadly: Sensitization applied 2% DPC to around 2 cm by around 2 cm of upper inner arm skin.

The CDR3 contains 14 residues. Germline V gene sequence: CDR1 DFQATT, CDR2 SNEGSKA (reference sequence). Trimming shortened V by 0 bases and J by 2 bases, and 11 bases separated the two germline ends. With respect to this clonotype: As yet, its antigen is unknown.

Described time point: patch test 1, 2 weeks after DPC sensitization. Indicated treatment: therapeutic diphenylcyclopropenone sensitization with weekly scalp DPC. The study enrolled 18 to 70-year-old alopecia patients suitable for DPC. Overall study results and limits: The study found expanded TCRs formed significantly more large CDR3 similarity clusters than controls.

TCRdb reanalysed the RACE reads using MiXCR and keeps one entry per CDR3 protein. The sample contains 75,000 to 100,000 distinct CDR3 sequences, 9.5% to 15% of which appear only once. The sample consisted of whole blood, taken in connection with sensitization to the hapten diphenylcyclopropenone (DPC). The chain joins TRBV20-1 to TRBJ2-7; TRBD2 might be the D (6 bases). This sequence originates from a woman aged 40 to 50 with alopecia areata. Some clones in this sample may be carry-over from other donors' samples. Here the CDR3 reads CSARDRRGAYEQYF. Written as DNA, the CDR3 is TGCAGTGCTAGAGATAGGAGGGGAGCCTACGAGCAGTACTTC.